The next 16 T cell receptor beta chains were all read from a single sample in a study of blood T cells in healthy people across ages. The authors ran a second PCR of 7 to 11 cycles using a sample-barcoded 5' primer and a J-beta primer mix. TCRdb independently ran MiXCR on the 5' RACE reads; one entry per CDR3 protein. The sample includes around 1.1 million distinct CDR3 sequences, roughly two fifths seen only once; the top ten take about an eighth. Input material: blood. Receptors originate from a young man in good health.

V gene TRBV7-2 combines with J gene TRBJ2-3, with D maybe TRBD2 (6 bases). The V end was cut by 2 bases, the J end by 3 bases, with 12 bases between. The CDR3 has 15 amino acids. Germline CDR1 SGHTA, CDR2 FQGNSA. The CDR3 DNA reads TGTACCAGCAGCTTATACGTGACTAGTACAGATACGCAGTATTTT. Translated, it gives CTSSLYVTSTDTQYF.

This clonotype has a single count. One end of the junction is discordant with germline, which a read error may explain. The V call is TRBV9, the J call TRBJ1-2; tentative D call: TRBD1 (6 bases). CDR1 and CDR2 (germline): SGDLS, YYNGEE. This CDR3 has 11 residues. The CDR3 loop reads CASRQGNGYIF. The CDR3, as DNA: TGTGCCAGCAGACAGGGAAACGGCTACATCTTC.

The chain links TRBV7-2 to TRBJ2-5; 8 positions match TRBD2. The CDR3 covers 16 residues. Germline V CDR1 and CDR2: SGHTA, FQGNSA. With 1 base clipped from V and 2 bases from J, the junction kept 6 bases outside the gene matches. CDR3 loop: CASSLDSGTSQETQYF. The CDR3 DNA follows: TGTGCCAGCAGCTTAGATAGCGGGACTTCGCAAGAGACCCAGTACTTC.

This clonotype has more than one count but fewer than ten. The rearrangement uses TRBV9 and TRBJ2-5; 8 positions agree with TRBD2. The CDR3 is 14 amino acids. The trim removed 1 base at V and 3 bases at J, leaving 2 bases unmatched. Looked up from germline, CDR1 is SGDLS and CDR2 is YYNGEE. This CDR3 is CASSVKLAEETQYF. CDR3 nucleotide sequence: TGTGCCAGCAGCGTAAAACTAGCGGAAGAGACCCAGTACTTC.

The V and J genes are TRBV4-3 and TRBJ1-2, with D uncertain. Trimming left V 2 bases short and J 1 base short, with 8 bases between. Germline V gives CDR1 LGHNA, CDR2 YSLEER. This CDR3 is built from 14 residues. The CDR3 DNA follows: TGCGCCAGCAGCCAAACAGTCAGTAACTATGGCTACACCTTC. It is translated as CASSQTVSNYGYTF.

This clonotype was picked up a small number of times. This chain's CDR3 is CASSLSFVGGNTDTQYF. As DNA, the CDR3 is TGTGCCAGCAGCTTGTCTTTCGTCGGGGGTAACACAGATACGCAGTATTTT. V usage is TRBV5-5 and J usage is TRBJ2-3; possible D gene TRBD2, 6 bases. V was cut by 1 base and J by 2 bases, with 17 bases left in between. The CDR3 contains 17 residues. Germline assignment: CDR1 SGHKS and CDR2 YYEKEE (reference sequence).

This sequence joins TRBV9 and TRBJ2-5; D gene uncertain. V dropped 1 base and J dropped 11 bases, with 18 bases sitting between them. The germline V gene has CDR1 SGDLS and CDR2 YYNGEE. The CDR3 loop spans 14 amino acids. In DNA form, the CDR3 reads TGTGCCAGCAGCGTATCGGGCGGCTACAATGAGCAGTACTTC. Amino acids: CASSVSGGYNEQYF.

The genes are TRBV9 and TRBJ1-6; D is unclear. Trimming cost V 4 bases and J 7 bases, with 12 bases left between them. CDR3 size: 14 residues. In germline, CDR1 is SGDLS, CDR2 YYNGEE. The CDR3 is CASSPHDGNSPLHF. The CDR3 nucleotides are TGTGCCAGCAGCCCTCACGACGGGAATTCACCCCTCCACTTT.

This chain uses TRBV30 with TRBJ1-2; D possibly corresponds to TRBD1 (5 bases). V was cut by 4 bases and J by 4 bases, with 13 bases left in between. Germline CDR1 is GTSNPN and CDR2 is SVGIG (reference sequence). There are 13 residues in the CDR3. In DNA, the CDR3 is TGTGCCTGGATTCAAAAGGGGACCTATGGCTACACCTTC. Amino acids: CAWIQKGTYGYTF.

The gene calls are TRBV5-1 and TRBJ1-2; D unresolved. V lost 5 bases, J lost 6 bases, and 14 bases lay in between. This CDR3 is built from 13 residues. Germline values: CDR1 SGHRS, CDR2 YFSETQ. The CDR3 is CASSSGIADGYTF. Written as DNA, the CDR3 is TGCGCCAGCAGTAGTGGGATTGCTGATGGCTACACCTTC.

This clonotype came up a few times. The V gene is TRBV2, the J gene TRBJ1-2; 9 bases are shared with TRBD1. Germline CDR1 and CDR2: SNHLY and FYNNEI. The CDR3 has 16 residues. J gave up 5 bases and V 2 bases, and 9 bases lay outside the gene matches. Written as DNA, the CDR3 is TGTGCCAGCAGTGAATTAGGGACAGGGACTGGGTATGGCTACACCTTC. Translation: CASSELGTGTGYGYTF.

This clonotype was detected a few times. V and J are TRBV7-2 and TRBJ1-2, with TRBD1 matching over 11 bases. The CDR3 loop spans 16 amino acids. CDR1 and CDR2 from the germline V gene are SGHTA and FQGNSA. V gave up 5 bases and J gave up 8 bases; unmatched junction bases: 13. CDR3 in amino acids: CASSTHTGTGGGGYTF. The DNA of the CDR3 is TGTGCCAGCAGCACCCACACCGGGACAGGGGGTGGCGGCTACACCTTC. Filled out from reference TRBV7-2 and TRBJ1-2, the complete variable domain reads GAGVSQSPSNKVTEKGKDVELRCDPISGHTALYWYRQSLGQGLEFLIYFQGNSAPDKSGLPSDRFSAERTGGSVSTLTIQRTQQEDSAVYLCASSTHTGTGGGGYTFGSGTRLTVV.

This rearrangement joins TRBV5-1 to TRBJ1-4; TRBD1 is a possible D gene (6 bases). Per the germline V gene, CDR1 is SGHRS and CDR2 is YFSETQ. With 3 bases removed from V and 1 base from J, the gap between germline ends came to 13 bases. The CDR3 runs to 16 residues. The CDR3 nucleotides read TGCGCCAGCAGCTCAGGGGTTAGGGAAACTAATGAAAAACTGTTTTTT. As protein: CASSSGVRETNEKLFF.

V and J are TRBV7-2 and TRBJ2-7; D might be TRBD1 (6 bases). The germline V gene has CDR1 SGHTA and CDR2 FQGNSA. This CDR3 comprises 14 residues. Trimming removed 4 bases from V and 10 bases from J, with 20 bases in between. CDR3 DNA: TGTGCCAGCAGCTACAGAACTGGACAGTCGGTTCAGTACTTC. Residues: CASSYRTGQSVQYF.

This clonotype was seen a few times. This chain uses TRBV14 with TRBJ1-2; D call uncertain. From germline, CDR1 is SGHDN and CDR2 FVKESK. This CDR3 has 18 residues. V was pared by 1 base and J by 1 base, with 19 bases between. Here the CDR3 reads CASSQGRPLGPLNYGYTF. The CDR3 coding sequence is TGTGCCAGCAGCCAAGGGAGGCCTCTAGGTCCCCTTAACTATGGCTACACCTTC.

This chain uses TRBV9 with TRBJ2-1; perhaps TRBD2 as D (6 bases). Germline V gene data show CDR1 as SGDLS and CDR2 as YYNGEE. V dropped 4 bases and J dropped 0 bases, with 11 bases sitting between them. This CDR3 spans 15 amino acids. The CDR3 coding sequence is TGTGCCAGCAGCCAAGCGGGCCGCTCCTACAATGAGCAGTTCTTC. Encoded protein: CASSQAGRSYNEQFF. Based on the CDR3 plus reference TRBV9 and TRBJ2-1, the full variable domain is DSGVTQTPKHLITATGQRVTLRCSPRSGDLSVYWYQQSLDQGLQFLIQYYNGEERAKGNILERFSAQQFPDLHSELNLSSLELGDSALYFCASSQAGRSYNEQFFGPGTRLTVL.